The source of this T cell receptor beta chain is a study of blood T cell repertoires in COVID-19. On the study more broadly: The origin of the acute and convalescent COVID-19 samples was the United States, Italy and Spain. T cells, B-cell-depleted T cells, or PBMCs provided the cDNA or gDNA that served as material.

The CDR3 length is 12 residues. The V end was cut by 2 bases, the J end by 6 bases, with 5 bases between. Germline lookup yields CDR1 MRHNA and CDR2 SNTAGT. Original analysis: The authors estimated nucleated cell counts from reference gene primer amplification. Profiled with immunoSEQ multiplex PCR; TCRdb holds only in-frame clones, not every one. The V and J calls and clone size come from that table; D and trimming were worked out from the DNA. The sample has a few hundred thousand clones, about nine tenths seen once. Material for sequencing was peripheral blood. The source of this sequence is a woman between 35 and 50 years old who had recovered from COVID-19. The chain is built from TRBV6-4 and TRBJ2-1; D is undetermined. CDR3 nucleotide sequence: TGTGCCAGCAGTGACGCAGGCAATGAGCAGTTCTTC. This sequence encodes CASSDAGNEQFF.